The present T cell receptor beta chain was sequenced within a study of response to subunit inactivated influenza vaccine. Broader study findings: With each seasonal influenza vaccination, the authors suggested, few new T cells are recruited.

Notes on this clonotype: As yet, its antigen is unknown.

TCRdb reanalysed the RT-PCR reads using MiXCR and keeps one entry per CDR3 protein. Found here are a few hundred thousand distinct CDR3 sequences, 14% of them singletons; the top ten hold roughly 11%. The material was PBMCs from blood, obtained 11 to 12 days after vaccination. The receptor's source is a man aged 50 to 59 who received an inactivated influenza vaccine.

The CDR3 coding sequence is TGTGCCAGCAGACCCCGGGACAGGCCGCTCGAGCAGTACTTC. Its protein is CASRPRDRPLEQYF. This chain links TRBV6-1 with TRBJ2-7, with 8 bases that match TRBD1. The germline V gene encodes CDR1 MNHNS and CDR2 SASEGT. CDR3 size: 14 residues. Trimming cost V 6 bases and J 6 bases; bases outside gene matches: 10.